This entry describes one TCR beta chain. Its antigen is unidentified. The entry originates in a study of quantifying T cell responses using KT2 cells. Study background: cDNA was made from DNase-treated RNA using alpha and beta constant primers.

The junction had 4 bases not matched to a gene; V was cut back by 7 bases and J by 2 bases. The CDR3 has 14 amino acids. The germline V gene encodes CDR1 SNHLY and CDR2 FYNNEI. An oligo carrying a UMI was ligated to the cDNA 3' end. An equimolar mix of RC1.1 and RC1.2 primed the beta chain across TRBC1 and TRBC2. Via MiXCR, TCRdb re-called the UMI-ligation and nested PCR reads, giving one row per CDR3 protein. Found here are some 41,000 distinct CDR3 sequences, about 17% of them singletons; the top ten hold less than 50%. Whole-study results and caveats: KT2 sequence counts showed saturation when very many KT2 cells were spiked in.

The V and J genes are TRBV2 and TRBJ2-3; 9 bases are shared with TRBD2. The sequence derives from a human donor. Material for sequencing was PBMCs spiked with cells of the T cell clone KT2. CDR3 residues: CASKLAGSTDTQYF. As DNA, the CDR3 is TGTGCCAGCAAGCTAGCGGGGTCCACAGATACGCAGTATTTT.